This T cell receptor (beta chain) derives from a study of blood T cells in healthy people across ages. This clonotype was observed at least ten times. What it binds is unknown. Total RNA was extracted at no less than 5.5 micrograms per sample. The study's findings and limits: Possibly confounding the expanded clonotype changes was the fact that donor CMV status was unknown. In older individuals, TCR beta diversity per million T cells was lower, falling roughly linearly with age.

It was with a sample-barcoded 5' primer and a J-beta primer mix that a second PCR of roughly 7 to 12 cycles was run. TCRdb re-analysed the 5' RACE reads in MiXCR, keeping a single row per CDR3 protein. The sample holds about 1.6 million distinct CDR3 sequences, about 32% seen once. Sequencing was done on a sample of blood. The TCR sequence derives from a woman aged 25 to 39 in good health.

The CDR3 coding sequence is TGCAGCGTTGAAGATGAACTAGCGGGCCTTAGCACAGATACGCAGTATTTT. This gives the protein CSVEDELAGLSTDTQYF. The gene calls are TRBV29-1 and TRBJ2-3; 9 bases line up with TRBD2. Per germline, CDR1 SQVTM and CDR2 ANQGSEA. The V gene end was trimmed by 0 bases and the J gene end by 0 bases; junction bases not matched to a gene: 7. The CDR3 consists of 17 residues.